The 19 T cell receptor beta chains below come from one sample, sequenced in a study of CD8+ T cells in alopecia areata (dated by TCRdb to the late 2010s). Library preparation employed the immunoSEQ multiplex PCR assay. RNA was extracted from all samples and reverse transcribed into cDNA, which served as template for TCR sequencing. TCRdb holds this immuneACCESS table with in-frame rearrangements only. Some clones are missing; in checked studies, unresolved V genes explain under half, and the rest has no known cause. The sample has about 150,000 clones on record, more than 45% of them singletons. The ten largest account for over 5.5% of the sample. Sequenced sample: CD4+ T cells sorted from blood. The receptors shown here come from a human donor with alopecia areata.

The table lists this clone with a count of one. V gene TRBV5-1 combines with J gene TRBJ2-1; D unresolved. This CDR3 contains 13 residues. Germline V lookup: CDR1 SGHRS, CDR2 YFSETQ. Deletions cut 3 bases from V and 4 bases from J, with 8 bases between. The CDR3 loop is CASSSAVYNEQFF. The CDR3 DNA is TGCGCCAGCAGCTCCGCCGTTTACAATGAGCAGTTCTTC.

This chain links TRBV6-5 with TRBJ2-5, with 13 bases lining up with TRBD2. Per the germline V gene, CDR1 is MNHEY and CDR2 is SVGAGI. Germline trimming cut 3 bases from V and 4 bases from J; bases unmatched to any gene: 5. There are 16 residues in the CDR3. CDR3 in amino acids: CASSYTSGRAGETQYF. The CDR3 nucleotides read TGTGCCAGCAGTTATACTAGCGGGAGGGCCGGAGAGACCCAGTACTTC.

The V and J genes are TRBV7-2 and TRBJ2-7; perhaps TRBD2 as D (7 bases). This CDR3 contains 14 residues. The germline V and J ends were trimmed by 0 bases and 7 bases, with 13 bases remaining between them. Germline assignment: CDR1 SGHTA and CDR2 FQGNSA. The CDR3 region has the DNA TGTGCCAGCAGCTTAGCGGCGGGGGCAATGGAGCAGTACTTC. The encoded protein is CASSLAAGAMEQYF.

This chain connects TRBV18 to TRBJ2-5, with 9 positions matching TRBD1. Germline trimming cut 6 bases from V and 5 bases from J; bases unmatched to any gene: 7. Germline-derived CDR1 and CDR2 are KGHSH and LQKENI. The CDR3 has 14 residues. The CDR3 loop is CASSSGQGLETQYF. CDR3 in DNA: TGTGCCAGCTCGTCGGGACAGGGTCTGGAGACCCAGTACTTC.

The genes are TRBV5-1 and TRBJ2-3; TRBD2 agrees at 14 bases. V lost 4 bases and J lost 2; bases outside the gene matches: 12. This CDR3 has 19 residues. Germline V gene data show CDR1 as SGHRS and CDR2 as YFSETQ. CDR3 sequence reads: CASSEGLAGVWGATDTQYF. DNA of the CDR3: TGCGCCAGCAGCGAGGGACTAGCGGGAGTGTGGGGAGCCACAGATACGCAGTATTTT.

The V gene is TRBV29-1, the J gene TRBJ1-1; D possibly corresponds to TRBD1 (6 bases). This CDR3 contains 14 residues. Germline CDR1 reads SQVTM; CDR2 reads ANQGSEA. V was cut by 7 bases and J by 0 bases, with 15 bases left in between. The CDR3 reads CSAEGQRMNTEAFF. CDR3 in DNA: TGCAGCGCAGAAGGACAGAGGATGAACACTGAAGCTTTCTTT.

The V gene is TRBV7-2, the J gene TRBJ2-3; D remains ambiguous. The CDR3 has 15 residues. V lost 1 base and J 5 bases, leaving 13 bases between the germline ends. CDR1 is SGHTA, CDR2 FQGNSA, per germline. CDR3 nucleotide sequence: TGTGCCAGCAGCTTAGGGCCCTCCCGCCTAGATACGCAGTATTTT. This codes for CASSLGPSRLDTQYF.

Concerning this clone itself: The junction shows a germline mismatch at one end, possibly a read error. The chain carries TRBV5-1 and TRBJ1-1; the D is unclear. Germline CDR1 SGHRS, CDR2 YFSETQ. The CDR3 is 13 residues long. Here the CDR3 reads CASSTNLASEAFF. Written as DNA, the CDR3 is TGCGCCAGCAGCACCAATCTAGCCTCTGAGGCTTTCTTT.

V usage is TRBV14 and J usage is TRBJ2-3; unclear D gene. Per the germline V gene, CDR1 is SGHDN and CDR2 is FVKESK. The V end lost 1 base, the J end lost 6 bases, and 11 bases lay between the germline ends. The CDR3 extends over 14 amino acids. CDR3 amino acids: CASSQGPLGDTQYF. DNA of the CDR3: TGTGCCAGCAGCCAAGGTCCTCTTGGGGATACGCAGTATTTT.

The CDR3, as DNA: TGTGCCAGCAGCTCCGTGGAGGCCGGGGAGCTGTTTTTT. Protein sequence: CASSSVEAGELFF. V usage is TRBV7-6 and J usage is TRBJ2-2; a possible D gene is TRBD2 (5 bases). This CDR3 has 13 amino acids. With 4 bases removed from V and 6 bases from J, the gap between germline ends came to 9 bases. Germline CDR1 SGHVS, CDR2 FNYEAQ.

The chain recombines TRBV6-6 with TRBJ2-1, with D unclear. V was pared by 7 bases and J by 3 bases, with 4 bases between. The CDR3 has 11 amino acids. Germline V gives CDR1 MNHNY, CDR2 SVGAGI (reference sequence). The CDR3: CASTDYNEQFF. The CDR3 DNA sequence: TGTGCCAGCACCGACTACAATGAGCAGTTCTTC.

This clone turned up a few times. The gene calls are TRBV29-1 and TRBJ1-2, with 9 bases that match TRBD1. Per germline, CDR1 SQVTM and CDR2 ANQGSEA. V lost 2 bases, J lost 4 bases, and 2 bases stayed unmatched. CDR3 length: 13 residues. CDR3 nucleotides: TGCAGCGTTGAAAAGGGACAGGGCTATGGCTACACCTTC. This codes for CSVEKGQGYGYTF.

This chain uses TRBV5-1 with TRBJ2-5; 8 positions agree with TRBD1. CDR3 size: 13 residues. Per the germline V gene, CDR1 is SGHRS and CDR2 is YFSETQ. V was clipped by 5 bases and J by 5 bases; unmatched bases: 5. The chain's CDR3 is CASSSRGHETQYF. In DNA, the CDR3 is TGCGCCAGCAGTTCCAGGGGGCACGAGACCCAGTACTTC.

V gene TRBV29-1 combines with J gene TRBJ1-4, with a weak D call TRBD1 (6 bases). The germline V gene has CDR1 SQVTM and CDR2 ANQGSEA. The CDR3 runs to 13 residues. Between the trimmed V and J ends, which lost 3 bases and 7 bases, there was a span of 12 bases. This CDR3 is CSVEVRGGEKLFF. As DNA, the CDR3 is TGCAGCGTTGAGGTCAGGGGAGGTGAAAAACTGTTTTTT. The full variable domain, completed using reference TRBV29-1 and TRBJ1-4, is SAVISQKPSRDICQRGTSLTIQCQVDSQVTMMFWYRQQPGQSLTLIATANQGSEATYESGFVIDKFPISRPNLTFSTLTVSNMSPEDSSIYLCSVEVRGGEKLFFGSGTQLSVL.

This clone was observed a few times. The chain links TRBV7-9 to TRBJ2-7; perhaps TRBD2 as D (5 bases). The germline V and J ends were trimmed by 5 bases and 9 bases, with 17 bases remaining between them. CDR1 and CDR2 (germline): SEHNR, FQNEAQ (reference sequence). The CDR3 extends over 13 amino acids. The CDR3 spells CASSLTGINVQYF. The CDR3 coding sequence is TGTGCCAGCAGCCTAACGGGGATCAACGTGCAGTACTTC.

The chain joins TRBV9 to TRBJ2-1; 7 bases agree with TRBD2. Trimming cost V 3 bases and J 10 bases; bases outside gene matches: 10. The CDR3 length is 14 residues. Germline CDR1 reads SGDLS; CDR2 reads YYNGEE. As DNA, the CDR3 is TGTGCCAGCAGCGCAACGACTAGCCTCCGCGAGCAGTTCTTC. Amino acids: CASSATTSLREQFF.

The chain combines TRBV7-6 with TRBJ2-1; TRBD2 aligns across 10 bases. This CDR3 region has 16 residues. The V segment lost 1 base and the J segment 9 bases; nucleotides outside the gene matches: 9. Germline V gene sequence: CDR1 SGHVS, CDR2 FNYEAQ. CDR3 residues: CASSLGAAGGPGEQFF. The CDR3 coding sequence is TGTGCCAGCAGCTTAGGAGCAGCGGGAGGGCCCGGTGAGCAGTTCTTC.

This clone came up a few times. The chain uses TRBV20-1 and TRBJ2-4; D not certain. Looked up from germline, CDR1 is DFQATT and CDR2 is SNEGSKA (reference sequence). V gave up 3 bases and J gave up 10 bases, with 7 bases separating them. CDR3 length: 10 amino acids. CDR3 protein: CSASLGIQYF. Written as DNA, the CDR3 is TGCAGTGCTAGTTTAGGGATTCAGTACTTC.

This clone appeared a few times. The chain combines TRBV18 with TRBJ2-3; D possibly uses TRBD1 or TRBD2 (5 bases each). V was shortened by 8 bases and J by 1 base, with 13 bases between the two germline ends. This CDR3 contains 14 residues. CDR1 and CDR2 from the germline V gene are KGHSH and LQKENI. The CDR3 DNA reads TGTGCCAGCGCAGGAGGACAAGGCACAGATACGCAGTATTTT. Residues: CASAGGQGTDTQYF.